The clone carrying this TCR beta chain was seen ten or more times. Its target is not known. This entry belongs to a study of regulatory T cells in long-lasting Graves disease. Study results and caveats: Relative to new patients (roughly 980), persistent patients exhibited greater sharing of public clonotypes (more than 2,500). TCR diversity was lower in persistent than newly diagnosed Graves' disease.

Time point meaning: newly diagnosed GD, antithyroid drugs for less than 3 months. The TCR library was made from RNA that had been extracted from PBMCs in TRIzol. Each patient gave approximately 9.6 milliliters of EDTA-anticoagulated peripheral blood. Through Arm-PCR of CDR3 regions and iRepertoire HTBI primers, TCR beta libraries were built. TCRdb called the multiplex PCR reads again in MiXCR, with one record for every CDR3 protein. Here the sample spans about 310,000 distinct CDR3 sequences, roughly 18% being singletons. The origin of this receptor is a female donor with Graves disease. The input for sequencing was peripheral blood mononuclear cells (PBMCs), taken at new diagnosis, from a patient treated with antithyroid drugs.

CDR3 bases: TGTGCCAGCAGGACAGGGACCTACGAGCAGTACTTC. Translating it yields CASRTGTYEQYF. The genes are TRBV6-1 and TRBJ2-7; 7 positions agree with TRBD1. The V gene's germline CDR1 is MNHNS and CDR2 SASEGT. The CDR3 sequence is 12 residues long. With V trimmed by 6 bases and J by 2 bases, 1 base remained unmatched.